The subject of this entry is one T cell receptor (beta chain). The clone's antigen remains unknown. Per-base quality was not reported, and no clone a single base away is much larger than it. This sample is part of a study of regulatory and conventional T cells in RAG deficiency (dated 2017 in TCRdb). For context, the study as a whole: High-throughput TCR beta sequencing was used to compare the diversity and composition of the Treg, conventional CD4+ and CD8+ T cell repertoires of RAG-deficient patients with those of healthy controls. What the work shows at the level of the full study, not this receptor alone: For some subjects, some analyses of T-cell subsets were not performed. Shorter CDR3 lengths were found in all patient T-cell subsets, and >75% Treg-Tconv repertoire overlap at nucleotide and amino acid level was observed in Omenn syndrome patients. In Omenn syndrome and CID/AS patients compared with controls, about 98-fold fewer unique TCR beta sequences were detected from Treg cells, versus roughly 9.4-fold fewer for other subsets. Rather than being bona fide Treg cells, the sorted CD25-high CD127-low cells in Omenn syndrome patients may represent peripherally activated cells. Compared with control T-cell subpopulations, RAG-deficient patients had much lower Shannon entropy and higher Simpson indices.

Libraries were made using the immunoSEQ multiplex PCR assay. Genomic DNA from the sorted T-cell subsets was used to amplify and sequence rearranged TCR beta chain products. The original methods were these. Shannon entropy and Simpson indices were used to measure how diverse the repertoire of productive TCR beta rearrangements was. Clonal expansion was assessed using the summed frequency of the 100 most abundant productive TCR beta clonotypes among total reads. The TRB repertoires were evaluated with a self-reactivity index based on amino acid usage at CDR3beta positions 6 and 7. Two-way ANOVA was used for repertoire analyses, while Student t or Mann-Whitney tests were used for flow cytometric analyses. The clones in this table, taken by TCRdb from immuneACCESS, are in-frame only. Not every clone is retained; where verified, under half of the shortfall comes from an unresolved V gene, and the cause of the rest is unknown. D and trimming were read from the DNA, whereas the V and J calls and clone size are those reported in that table. For this sample the table gives around 30,000 clones, of which 85% to 90% were detected only once. Approximately 5.4% of the sample rests with the top ten.

Repertoire analyses used fewer than ten healthy control donors as the comparison group. Before genomic DNA extraction, CD8+ T cells without CD4 were isolated from blood. CDR1 and CDR2, per the germline V gene (reference sequence), are MNHNY and SVGAGI. The CDR3 numbers 15 residues from cysteine through phenylalanine. Here the CDR3 DNA is all that survives: 45 bases in frame from base 1. Here V drops 7 bases and J drops 2 bases, and the junction holds 7 bases not matched to any gene. The same data also contributed to another study, on regulatory T cells. According to the second study: The multiplex PCR relied on 52 forward TRBV primers and 13 reverse TRBJ primers, and amplification bias was corrected through assay-based and computational methods. Repertoires from patients had restricted unique TRB V-J pairs and skewed V and J gene usage, with the strongest effect in regulatory T cells. Between CD3G-deficient patients and healthy controls, the study compared T-cell receptor beta repertoires in sorted regulatory T cells, conventional CD4+ T cells and CD8+ T cells. Peripheral blood mononuclear cells were isolated by Ficoll density separation. A FACSAria cell sorter was used to isolate CD3+ CD8+ CD4- T cells. Rearranged TRB loci were amplified from genomic DNA by multiplex PCR within the immunoSEQ assay. TRB amplicons were sequenced using an Illumina HiSeq platform. Custom algorithms error-filtered the raw sequences and aligned the raw sequences to reference gene sequences, after which the immunoSEQ online tools were used for analysis. Productive and nonproductive TRB rearrangement frequencies were evaluated among both unique and total sequences. Group comparisons used t tests, Mann-Whitney tests or two-way ANOVA run in Prism software.

This chain joins TRBV6-6 to TRBJ2-7, and TRBD2 matches 11 of the central bases. The sequenced material came from CD8+ T cells sorted from blood. This TCR derives from a human donor in good health. The nucleotide sequence is given as TGTGCCAGCAACCTTAGCGGGGGGGGTCCCTACGAGCAGTACTTC. The translation is CASNLSGGGPYEQYF.